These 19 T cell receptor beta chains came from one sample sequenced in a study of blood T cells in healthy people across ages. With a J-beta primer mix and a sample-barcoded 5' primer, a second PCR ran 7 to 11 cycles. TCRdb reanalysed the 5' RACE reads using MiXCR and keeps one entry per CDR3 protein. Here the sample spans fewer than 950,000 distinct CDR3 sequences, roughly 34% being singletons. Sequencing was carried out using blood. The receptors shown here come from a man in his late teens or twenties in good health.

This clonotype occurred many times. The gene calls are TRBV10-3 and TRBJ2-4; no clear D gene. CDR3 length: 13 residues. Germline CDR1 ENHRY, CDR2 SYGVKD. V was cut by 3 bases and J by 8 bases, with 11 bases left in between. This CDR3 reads CAISDPVSHIQYF. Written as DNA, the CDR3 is TGTGCCATCAGTGATCCAGTGAGCCACATTCAGTACTTC.

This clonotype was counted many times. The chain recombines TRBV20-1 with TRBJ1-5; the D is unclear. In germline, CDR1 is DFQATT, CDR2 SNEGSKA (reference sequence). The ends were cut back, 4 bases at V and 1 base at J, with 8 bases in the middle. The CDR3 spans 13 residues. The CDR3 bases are TGCAGTGCTAAGGTCGAAAGCAATCAGCCCCAGCATTTT. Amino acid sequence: CSAKVESNQPQHF.

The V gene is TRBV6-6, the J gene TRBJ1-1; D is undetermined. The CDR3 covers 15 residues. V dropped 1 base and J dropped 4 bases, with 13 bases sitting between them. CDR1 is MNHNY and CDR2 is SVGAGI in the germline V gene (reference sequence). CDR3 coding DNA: TGTGCCAGCAGTTACTGGCTCGAGGTGAGCACTGAAGCTTTCTTT. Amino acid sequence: CASSYWLEVSTEAFF.

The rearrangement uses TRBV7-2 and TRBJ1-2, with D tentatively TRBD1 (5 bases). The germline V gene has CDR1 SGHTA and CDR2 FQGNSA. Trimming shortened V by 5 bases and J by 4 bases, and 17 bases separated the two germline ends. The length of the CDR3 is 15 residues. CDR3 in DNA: TGTGCCAGCAGCATTGGGGGGATGCTGAGCTATGGCTACACCTTC. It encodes CASSIGGMLSYGYTF.

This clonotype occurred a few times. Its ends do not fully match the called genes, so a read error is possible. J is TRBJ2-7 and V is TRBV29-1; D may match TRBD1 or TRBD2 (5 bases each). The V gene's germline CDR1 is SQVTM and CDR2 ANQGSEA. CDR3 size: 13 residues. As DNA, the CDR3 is TGCAGCGTAGGGGACGGGGCCTCCCACGAGCAGTACTTC. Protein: CSVGDGASHEQYF.

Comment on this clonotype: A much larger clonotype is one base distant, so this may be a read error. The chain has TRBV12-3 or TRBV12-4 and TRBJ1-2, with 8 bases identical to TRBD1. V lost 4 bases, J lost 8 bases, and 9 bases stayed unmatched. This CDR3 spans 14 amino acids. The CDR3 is CASSSGRGLGGYTF. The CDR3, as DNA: TGTGCCAGCAGTTCGGGCAGGGGGCTTGGGGGCTACACCTTC.

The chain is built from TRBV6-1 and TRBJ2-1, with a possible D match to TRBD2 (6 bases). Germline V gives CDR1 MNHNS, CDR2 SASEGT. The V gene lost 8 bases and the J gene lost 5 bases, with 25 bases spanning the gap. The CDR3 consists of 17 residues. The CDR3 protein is CASGVSSVLADNNEQFF. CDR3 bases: TGTGCCAGCGGGGTCAGTTCGGTGTTAGCGGACAACAATGAGCAGTTCTTC.

As DNA, the CDR3 is TGTGCCAGCAGCTTAAACACTGCGAGTACCGAAGCTTTCTTT. Protein: CASSLNTASTEAFF. V and J are TRBV7-9 and TRBJ1-1, with D uncertain. Germline V gene data show CDR1 as SEHNR and CDR2 as FQNEAQ (reference sequence). Trimming removed 2 bases from V and 8 bases from J, with 15 bases in between. This CDR3 has 14 amino acids.

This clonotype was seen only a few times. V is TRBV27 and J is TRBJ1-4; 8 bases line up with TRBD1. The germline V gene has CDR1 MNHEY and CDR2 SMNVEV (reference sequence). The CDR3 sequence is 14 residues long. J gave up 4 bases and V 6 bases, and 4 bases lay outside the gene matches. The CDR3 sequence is CASRPTGGNEKLFF. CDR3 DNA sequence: TGTGCCAGCAGACCCACAGGGGGTAATGAAAAACTGTTTTTT.

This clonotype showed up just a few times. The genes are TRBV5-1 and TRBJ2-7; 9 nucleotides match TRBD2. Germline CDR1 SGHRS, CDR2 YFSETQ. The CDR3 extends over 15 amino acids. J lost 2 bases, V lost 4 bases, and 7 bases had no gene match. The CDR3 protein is CASSLQRGDPYEQYF. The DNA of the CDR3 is TGCGCCAGCAGCCTACAGCGGGGGGACCCCTACGAGCAGTACTTC.

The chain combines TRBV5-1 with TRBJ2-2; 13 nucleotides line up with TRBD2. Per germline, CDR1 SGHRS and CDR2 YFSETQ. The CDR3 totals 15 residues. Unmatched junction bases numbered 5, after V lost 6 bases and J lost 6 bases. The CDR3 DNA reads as TGCGCCAGCACCTCGGGACTAGCGGGGTCCGGGGAGCTGTTTTTT. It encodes CASTSGLAGSGELFF.

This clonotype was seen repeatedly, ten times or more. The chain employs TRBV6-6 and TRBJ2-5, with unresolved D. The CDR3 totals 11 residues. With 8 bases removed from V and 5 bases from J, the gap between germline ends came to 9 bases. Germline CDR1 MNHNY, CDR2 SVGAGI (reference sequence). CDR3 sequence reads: CASLLGETQYF. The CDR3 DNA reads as TGTGCCAGCCTGTTGGGTGAGACCCAGTACTTC.

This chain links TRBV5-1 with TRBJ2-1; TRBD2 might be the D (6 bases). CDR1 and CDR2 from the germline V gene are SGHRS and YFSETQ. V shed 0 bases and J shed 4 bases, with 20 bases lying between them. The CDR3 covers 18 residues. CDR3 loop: CASSLEWRDNGLYNEQFF. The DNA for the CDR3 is TGCGCCAGCAGCTTGGAGTGGAGGGATAATGGTTTATACAATGAGCAGTTCTTC.

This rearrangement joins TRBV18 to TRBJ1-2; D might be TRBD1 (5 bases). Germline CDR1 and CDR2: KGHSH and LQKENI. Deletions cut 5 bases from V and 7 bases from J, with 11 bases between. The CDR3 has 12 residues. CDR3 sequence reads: CASSGDRGGYTF. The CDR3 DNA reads TGTGCCAGCTCAGGGGACCGCGGTGGCTACACCTTC.

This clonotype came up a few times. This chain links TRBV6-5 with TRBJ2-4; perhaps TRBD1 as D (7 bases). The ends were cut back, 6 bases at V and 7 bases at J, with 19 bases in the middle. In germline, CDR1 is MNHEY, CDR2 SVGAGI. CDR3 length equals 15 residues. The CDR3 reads CASSPLSAGGNIQYF. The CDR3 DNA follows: TGTGCCAGCAGCCCACTGAGCGCAGGGGGGAACATTCAGTACTTC.

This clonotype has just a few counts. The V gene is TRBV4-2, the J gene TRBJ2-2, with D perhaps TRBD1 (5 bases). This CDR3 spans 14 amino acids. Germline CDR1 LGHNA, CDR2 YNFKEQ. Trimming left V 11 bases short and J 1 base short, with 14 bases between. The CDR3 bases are TGTGCCGCTAGGGGCAGGATGAACACCGGGGAGCTGTTTTTT. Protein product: CAARGRMNTGELFF.

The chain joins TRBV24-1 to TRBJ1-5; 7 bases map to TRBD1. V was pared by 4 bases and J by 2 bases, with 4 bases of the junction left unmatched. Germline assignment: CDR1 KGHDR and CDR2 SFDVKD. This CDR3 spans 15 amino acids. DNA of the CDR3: TGTGCCACCAGTGACCCAACAGGGGGCAATCAGCCCCAGCATTTT. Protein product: CATSDPTGGNQPQHF.

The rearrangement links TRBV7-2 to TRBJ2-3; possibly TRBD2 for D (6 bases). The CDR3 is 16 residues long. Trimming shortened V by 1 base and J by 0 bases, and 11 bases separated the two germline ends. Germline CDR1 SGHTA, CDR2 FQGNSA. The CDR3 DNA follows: TGTGCCAGCAGCTTAGGGGCGGGGTCAAGCACAGATACGCAGTATTTT. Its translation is CASSLGAGSSTDTQYF.

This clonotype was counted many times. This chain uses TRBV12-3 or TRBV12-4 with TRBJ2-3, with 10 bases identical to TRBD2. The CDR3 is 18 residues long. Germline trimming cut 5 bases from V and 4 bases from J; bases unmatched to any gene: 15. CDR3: CASSPRRGLAGDPDTQYF. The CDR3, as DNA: TGTGCCAGCAGTCCCCGTCGGGGGCTAGCGGGGGATCCAGATACGCAGTATTTT.